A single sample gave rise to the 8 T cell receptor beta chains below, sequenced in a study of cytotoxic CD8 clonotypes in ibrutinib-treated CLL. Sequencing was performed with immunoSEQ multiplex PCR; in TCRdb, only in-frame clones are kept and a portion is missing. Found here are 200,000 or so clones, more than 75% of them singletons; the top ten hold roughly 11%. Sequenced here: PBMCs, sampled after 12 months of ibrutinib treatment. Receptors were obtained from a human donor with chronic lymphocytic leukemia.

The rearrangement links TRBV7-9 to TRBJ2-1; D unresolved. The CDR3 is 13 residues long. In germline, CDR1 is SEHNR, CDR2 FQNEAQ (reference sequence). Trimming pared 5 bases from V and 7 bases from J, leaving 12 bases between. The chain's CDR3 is CASSLTHGNEQFF. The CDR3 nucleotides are TGTGCCAGCAGCCTAACCCACGGGAATGAGCAGTTCTTC.

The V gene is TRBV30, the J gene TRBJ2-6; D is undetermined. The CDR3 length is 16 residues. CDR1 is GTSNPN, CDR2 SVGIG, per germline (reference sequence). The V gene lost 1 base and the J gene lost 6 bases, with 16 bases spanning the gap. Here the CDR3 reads CAWSAPGRSVANVLTF. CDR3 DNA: TGTGCCTGGAGTGCCCCCGGGCGGTCGGTGGCCAACGTCCTGACTTTC.

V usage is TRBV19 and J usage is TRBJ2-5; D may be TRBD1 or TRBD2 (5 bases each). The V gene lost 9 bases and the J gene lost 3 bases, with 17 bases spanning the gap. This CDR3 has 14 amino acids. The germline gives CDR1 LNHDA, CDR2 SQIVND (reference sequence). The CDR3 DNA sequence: TGTGCCAGCGGGGCCGGGGTGCGGGAAGAGACCCAGTACTTC. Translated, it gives CASGAGVREETQYF.

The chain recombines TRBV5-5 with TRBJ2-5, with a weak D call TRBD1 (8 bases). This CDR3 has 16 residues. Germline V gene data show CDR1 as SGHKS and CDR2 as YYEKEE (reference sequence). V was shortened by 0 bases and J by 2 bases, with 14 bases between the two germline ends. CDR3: CASSLGAQGGQETQYF. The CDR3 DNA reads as TGTGCCAGCAGCTTGGGGGCACAGGGGGGGCAAGAGACCCAGTACTTC.

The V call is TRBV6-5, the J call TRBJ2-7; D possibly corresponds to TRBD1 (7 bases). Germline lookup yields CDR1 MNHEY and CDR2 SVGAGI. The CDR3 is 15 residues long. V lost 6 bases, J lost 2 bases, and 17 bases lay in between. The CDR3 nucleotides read TGTGCCAGCAGGGAGCAGGGGGGTAGCACCTACGAGCAGTACTTC. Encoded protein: CASREQGGSTYEQYF.

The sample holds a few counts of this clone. The CDR3 loop is CASSPLTGDYGYTF. CDR3 bases: TGTGCCAGCAGCCCCCTCACAGGGGACTATGGCTACACCTTC. This sequence joins TRBV2 and TRBJ1-2; 7 nucleotides line up with TRBD1. The CDR3 totals 14 residues. The V segment lost 6 bases and the J segment 3 bases; nucleotides outside the gene matches: 7. The V gene's germline CDR1 is SNHLY and CDR2 FYNNEI.

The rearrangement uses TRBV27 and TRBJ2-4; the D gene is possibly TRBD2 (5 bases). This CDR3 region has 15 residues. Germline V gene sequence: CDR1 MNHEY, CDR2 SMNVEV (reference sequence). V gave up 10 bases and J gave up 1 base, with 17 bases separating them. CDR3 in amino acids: CATSLLGGAKNIQYF. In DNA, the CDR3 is TGTGCCACCTCTCTTTTGGGCGGGGCCAAAAACATTCAGTACTTC.

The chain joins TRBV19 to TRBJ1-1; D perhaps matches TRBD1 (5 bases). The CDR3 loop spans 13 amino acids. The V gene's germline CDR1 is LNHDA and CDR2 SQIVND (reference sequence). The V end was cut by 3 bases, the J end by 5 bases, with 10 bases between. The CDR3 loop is CASSMRGGTEAFF. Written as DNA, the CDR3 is TGTGCCAGTAGTATGAGGGGAGGGACTGAAGCTTTCTTT.